These 10 T cell receptor beta chains were all obtained from the same sample, sequenced in a study of blood T cells in healthy people across ages. The second PCR ran about 6 to 12 cycles with a sample-barcoded 5' primer and J-beta primers. MiXCR was run by TCRdb on the 5' RACE reads, yielding one entry per CDR3 protein. This table holds about 1.5 million distinct CDR3 sequences, roughly 43% found once. Specimen: blood. All receptors come from a woman in her late teens or twenties in good health.

The chain has TRBV29-1 and TRBJ2-3; 9 positions match TRBD2. CDR3 length: 15 residues. J lost 5 bases, V lost 1 base, and 7 bases had no gene match. Per germline, CDR1 SQVTM and CDR2 ANQGSEA. CDR3 sequence (DNA): TGCAGCGTTGAAGCCTATAGCGGGAGCGGAGATACGCAGTATTTT. It encodes CSVEAYSGSGDTQYF.

In regard to this clonotype: Just one base apart from a much larger clone, this may be a read error. The gene calls are TRBV6-2 or TRBV6-3 and TRBJ2-1, with 9 bases identical to TRBD2. The CDR3 sequence is 16 residues long. V trimming: 8 bases; J trimming: 0 bases; junction bases outside the gene matches: 8. Germline-derived CDR1 and CDR2 are MNHEY and SVGEGT. CDR3 coding DNA: TGTGCCAGCGATAGGCGGGGGGGTAGCTCCTACAATGAGCAGTTCTTC. It is translated as CASDRRGGSSYNEQFF.

J is TRBJ2-7 and V is TRBV12-3 or TRBV12-4; TRBD2 might be the D (5 bases). V dropped 10 bases and J dropped 2 bases, with 18 bases sitting between them. This CDR3 is built from 14 residues. CDR3 DNA: TGTGCCACCCACGACACCTCGGGGACCTACGAGCAGTACTTC. This codes for CATHDTSGTYEQYF.

This rearrangement joins TRBV14 to TRBJ2-5; D not certain. Gene TRBJ2-7 matches the end of the DNA better, so the J call may be wrong. The germline gives CDR1 SGHDN, CDR2 FVKESK. This CDR3 region has 16 residues. The CDR3 sequence: CASSQNKGPRFYEQYF. CDR3 nucleotides: TGTGCCAGCAGCCAAAATAAAGGGCCTAGGTTCTACGAGCAGTACTTC.

The V and J genes are TRBV12-3 or TRBV12-4 and TRBJ2-3; 7 bases match TRBD2. The CDR3 is made up of 14 amino acids. V trimming: 11 bases; J trimming: 3 bases; junction bases outside the gene matches: 11. The CDR3 bases are TGTGCCGCCCTTTGGGGCGGGGGAACAGATACGCAGTATTTT. This codes for CAALWGGGTDTQYF.

This clonotype has more than one count but fewer than ten. The chain employs TRBV20-1 and TRBJ2-1; TRBD2 aligns across 9 bases. This CDR3 is 14 amino acids long. Germline values: CDR1 DFQATT, CDR2 SNEGSKA (reference sequence). V was clipped by 6 bases and J by 2 bases; unmatched bases: 5. As DNA, the CDR3 is TGCAGTGCCCTGGGCGGGAGGGCCTACAATGAGCAGTTCTTC. It translates to CSALGGRAYNEQFF.

This clonotype came up a few times. V and J are TRBV28 and TRBJ2-7; the D gene is possibly TRBD1 (6 bases). Per the germline V gene, CDR1 is MDHEN and CDR2 is SYDVKM. The V and J ends lost 1 base and 4 bases respectively, with 11 bases between them. This CDR3 has 14 residues. The CDR3 sequence is CASSLFGRGYEQYF. The CDR3 DNA follows: TGTGCCAGCAGTTTATTTGGCAGGGGTTACGAGCAGTACTTC.

V and J are TRBV29-1 and TRBJ1-2, with D unresolved. CDR3 size: 12 residues. Trimming removed 2 bases at V and 4 bases at J, with 8 bases between. The germline CDR1 and CDR2 sequences are SQVTM and ANQGSEA. The CDR3 region is CSVETASYGYTF. CDR3 in DNA: TGCAGCGTTGAAACTGCCTCCTATGGCTACACCTTC. Full variable domain (outside the CDR3, taken from reference TRBV29-1 and TRBJ1-2): SAVISQKPSRDICQRGTSLTIQCQVDSQVTMMFWYRQQPGQSLTLIATANQGSEATYESGFVIDKFPISRPNLTFSTLTVSNMSPEDSSIYLCSVETASYGYTFGSGTRLTVV.

This clonotype has a handful of counts. The J gene is TRBJ2-3, the V gene TRBV27, with 7 bases fitting TRBD1. Germline V gives CDR1 MNHEY, CDR2 SMNVEV (reference sequence). V dropped 1 base and J dropped 4; count of bases not matched to a gene: 2. The CDR3 is made up of 14 amino acids. CDR3 DNA: TGTGCCAGCAGTTTATACGACAGGGCAGATACGCAGTATTTT. This sequence encodes CASSLYDRADTQYF.

For the CDR3, the DNA is TGTGCCAGCAAACTAGCGGGGGAAGAGACCCAGTACTTC. Protein product: CASKLAGEETQYF. The rearrangement joins TRBV6-5 to TRBJ2-5, with 11 bases that match TRBD2. J lost 3 bases, V lost 7 bases, and 1 base had no gene match. This CDR3 is 13 amino acids long. From germline, CDR1 is MNHEY and CDR2 SVGAGI.